This T cell receptor (beta chain) originates from a study of CD8+ T cells in alopecia areata. The wider study: Patients received oral tofacitinib, 5 to 10 mg twice daily, for moderate-to-severe alopecia areata. Study observations and caveats: Shared TCR sequences were less clear between patients than in mice, possibly partly from HLA diversity. Many expanded lesional clones persisted in scalp and blood during tofacitinib.

Documented treatment: oral pan-JAK inhibitor, 5-10 mg twice daily. A few counts support this clone. Its antigen is undetermined. After isolation, RNA underwent reverse transcription to generate cDNA as the sequencing template. The data were produced by immunoSEQ multiplex PCR, yet TCRdb's version contains in-frame clones alone and is incomplete. The sample lists approximately 160,000 clones, less than 70% occurring once. Germline loops: CDR1 SQVTM, CDR2 ANQGSEA. The CDR3 contains 13 residues. V was trimmed by 3 bases and J by 2 bases, leaving 9 bases between them. The specimen comprised CD4+ T cells sorted from blood, sampled at week 24, from a patient treated with tofacitinib. This clonotype was sampled from a human donor with alopecia areata. V is TRBV29-1 and J is TRBJ2-3; D not certain. The chain's CDR3 is CSVDFANTDTQYF. Written as DNA, the CDR3 is TGCAGCGTTGATTTCGCGAACACAGATACGCAGTATTTT.